Listed here are 25 T cell receptor beta chains from one sample, sequenced in a study of blood T cell repertoires in COVID-19. Produced via immunoSEQ multiplex PCR; TCRdb's table is partial and in-frame only. The table records 490,000 or so clones, 88% of them present only once. Sample: PBMCs or T cells enriched from blood (not recorded which). The receptor set was obtained from a woman aged 60-75 years who had recovered from COVID-19.

This chain connects TRBV11-3 to TRBJ1-6, with D maybe TRBD1 (5 bases). Germline V CDR1 and CDR2: SGHNT, YENEEA. CDR3 length: 16 amino acids. V was pared by 5 bases and J by 8 bases, with 19 bases between. CDR3 residues: CASSLDGGRKDSPLHF. In DNA form, the CDR3 reads TGTGCCAGCAGCCTTGACGGGGGACGAAAGGATTCACCCCTCCACTTT.

This chain's CDR3 is CSASRLGREDTQYF. DNA of the CDR3: TGCAGTGCTAGTCGACTTGGGAGGGAGGATACGCAGTATTTT. This chain joins TRBV20-1 and TRBJ2-3, with TRBD2 matching 7 bases. In germline, CDR1 is DFQATT, CDR2 SNEGSKA (reference sequence). The CDR3 loop spans 14 amino acids. J lost 6 bases, V lost 3 bases, and 9 bases had no gene match.

The chain carries TRBV29-1 and TRBJ2-7, with TRBD2 matching over 10 bases. The CDR3 is 17 amino acids. From germline, CDR1 is SQVTM and CDR2 ANQGSEA. With V trimmed by 2 bases and J by 1 base, 11 bases remained unmatched. The CDR3 DNA follows: TGCAGCGTTGAAACGTACAGCGGGGGGGCTACTTCCTACGAGCAGTACGTC. Its protein is CSVETYSGGATSYEQYV.

This chain's CDR3 is CASSGTGGSNQPQHF. The CDR3 bases are TGCGCCAGCAGTGGGACAGGGGGGAGCAATCAGCCCCAGCATTTT. The J gene is TRBJ1-5, the V gene TRBV10-1; 10 bases fit TRBD1. This CDR3 has 15 amino acids. From germline, CDR1 is WNHNN and CDR2 SYGVQD (reference sequence). Trimming removed 4 bases from V and 1 base from J; junction bases left unmatched: 1.

A single count supports this clone. The chain links TRBV7-6 to TRBJ1-1; a weak D match, TRBD1 (6 bases). The CDR3 is made up of 14 amino acids. V lost 4 bases and J lost 1, with 10 bases in between. The germline V gene encodes CDR1 SGHVS and CDR2 FNYEAQ. The CDR3 DNA follows: TGTGCCAGCAGCTGGGGACACCAGAACACTGAAGCTTTCTTT. Amino acid sequence: CASSWGHQNTEAFF.

The rearrangement links TRBV6-1 to TRBJ1-4, with D unclear. The CDR3 covers 14 residues. Looked up from germline, CDR1 is MNHNS and CDR2 is SASEGT. V lost 3 bases and J lost 4, with 9 bases in between. CDR3 protein: CASSERSDNEKLFF. CDR3 bases: TGTGCCAGCAGTGAGAGGTCCGATAATGAAAAACTGTTTTTT.

This sequence joins TRBV5-4 and TRBJ1-1; D not certain. The V and J ends lost 0 bases and 0 bases respectively, with 6 bases between them. Germline V CDR1 and CDR2: SGHNT, YYREEE (reference sequence). The CDR3 has 14 amino acids. The CDR3 reads CASSLDSMNTEAFF. In DNA form, the CDR3 reads TGTGCCAGCAGCTTGGACAGCATGAACACTGAAGCTTTCTTT.

This clone was seen once. J is TRBJ2-1 and V is TRBV5-1; weak D call: TRBD2 (6 bases). The CDR3 contains 16 residues. V lost 1 base, J lost 2 bases, and 13 bases lay in between. Germline CDR1 is SGHRS and CDR2 is YFSETQ. In DNA, the CDR3 is TGCGCCAGCAGCTTGATGGCGGGACCTACCTACAATGAGCAGTTCTTC. This sequence encodes CASSLMAGPTYNEQFF.

The chain combines TRBV2 with TRBJ2-2; TRBD2 matches at 7 bases. The V gene's germline CDR1 is SNHLY and CDR2 FYNNEI. V shed 8 bases, J shed 9 bases, and the junction held 3 bases outside the gene matches. This CDR3 comprises 11 residues. Here the CDR3 DNA reads TGTGCCAGCGGCGGGACTAGGGAGCTGTTTTTT. It codes for CASGGTRELFF.

This clone has a single count. V and J are TRBV30 and TRBJ1-3, with 7 bases lining up with TRBD1. J gave up 0 bases and V 1 base, and 6 bases lay outside the gene matches. In germline, CDR1 is GTSNPN, CDR2 SVGIG (reference sequence). This CDR3 has 16 amino acids. The CDR3 is CAWSATGQGSGNTIYF. As DNA, the CDR3 is TGTGCCTGGAGTGCGACAGGGCAGGGCTCTGGAAACACCATATATTTT.

V is TRBV7-6 and J is TRBJ2-3; 11 bases align to TRBD2. This CDR3 comprises 15 residues. Unmatched junction bases numbered 6, after V lost 3 bases and J lost 7 bases. Looked up from germline, CDR1 is SGHVS and CDR2 is FNYEAQ. For the CDR3, the DNA is TGTGCCAGCAGCTTGGCTAGCGGGGGGATGAATACGCAGTATTTT. Amino acids: CASSLASGGMNTQYF. Full variable domain (outside the CDR3, taken from reference TRBV7-6 and TRBJ2-3): GAGVSQSPRYKVTKRGQDVALRCDPISGHVSLYWYRQALGQGPEFLTYFNYEAQQDKSGLPNDRFSAERPEGSISTLTIQRTEQRDSAMYRCASSLASGGMNTQYFGPGTRLTVL.

CDR3: CASSLNRAEAFF. For the CDR3, the DNA is TGTGCCAGCAGTCTTAACAGGGCTGAAGCTTTCTTT. The chain links TRBV12-3 or TRBV12-4 to TRBJ1-1, with a weak D call TRBD1 (6 bases). The CDR3 runs to 12 residues. V lost 5 bases and J lost 6, with 10 bases in between.

V usage is TRBV30 and J usage is TRBJ1-2, with a tentative D call TRBD1 (5 bases). The CDR3 extends over 13 amino acids. The germline V gene has CDR1 GTSNPN and CDR2 SVGIG (reference sequence). Trimming pared 4 bases from V and 4 bases from J, leaving 13 bases between. CDR3 DNA: TGTGCCTGGAAACAGGCGGGGAGCTATGGCTACACCTTC. This encodes CAWKQAGSYGYTF.

This chain uses TRBV7-6 with TRBJ1-3, with 9 bases matching TRBD1. Germline CDR1 is SGHVS and CDR2 is FNYEAQ. The CDR3 is 14 amino acids. V trimming: 4 bases; J trimming: 8 bases; junction bases outside the gene matches: 6. The CDR3 protein is CASSSPGQGYTIYF. Here the CDR3 DNA reads TGTGCCAGCAGCTCTCCGGGACAGGGTTACACCATATATTTT. The variable domain in full, completed from reference TRBV7-6 and TRBJ1-3, reads GAGVSQSPRYKVTKRGQDVALRCDPISGHVSLYWYRQALGQGPEFLTYFNYEAQQDKSGLPNDRFSAERPEGSISTLTIQRTEQRDSAMYRCASSSPGQGYTIYFGEGSWLTVV.

This clone has a single count. This sample includes further DNA sequences coding for the same CDR3. The chain joins TRBV7-2 to TRBJ2-2; maybe TRBD2 (5 bases). The V and J ends lost 2 bases and 2 bases respectively, with 12 bases between them. Germline V gene lookup returns CDR1 SGHTA and CDR2 FQGNSA. The CDR3 has 16 amino acids. The CDR3 bases are TGTGCCAGCAGCTTAATGGCGGGCGGTAACACCGGGGAGCTGTTTTTT. Its translation: CASSLMAGGNTGELFF.

CDR3 loop: CASSSGHSNYGYTF. Here the CDR3 DNA reads TGTGCCAGCAGCTCTGGACACTCGAACTATGGCTACACCTTC. The chain is built from TRBV7-9 and TRBJ1-2; TRBD1 might be the D (5 bases). V dropped 4 bases and J dropped 2 bases, with 11 bases sitting between them. The CDR3 sequence is 14 residues long. Germline lookup yields CDR1 SEHNR and CDR2 FQNEAQ (reference sequence).

V and J are TRBV19 and TRBJ2-3; a weak D match, TRBD2 (7 bases). Between the trimmed V and J ends, which lost 4 bases and 4 bases, there was a span of 15 bases. This CDR3 has 15 residues. Germline loops: CDR1 LNHDA, CDR2 SQIVND (reference sequence). CDR3 nucleotide sequence: TGTGCCAGTAGTAGCGGGGGCCTTCGGGCAGATACGCAGTATTTT. Residues: CASSSGGLRADTQYF.

The chain joins TRBV7-2 to TRBJ2-5; D may be TRBD2 (6 bases). The V end was cut by 7 bases, the J end by 2 bases, with 17 bases between. The CDR3 runs 15 residues. Germline loops: CDR1 SGHTA, CDR2 FQGNSA. CDR3 sequence reads: CASTQLGGMQETQYF. The DNA of the CDR3 is TGTGCCAGCACACAGCTAGGAGGGATGCAAGAGACCCAGTACTTC.

CDR3 sequence (DNA): TGTGCCAGCAGCTTGCAAGGGGCGGTGTGGGAGACCCAGTACTTC. Its translation is CASSLQGAVWETQYF. J is TRBJ2-5 and V is TRBV5-6, with D possibly being TRBD1 (5 bases). The CDR3 has 15 amino acids. V lost 1 base, J lost 5 bases, and 15 bases lay in between. The V gene's germline CDR1 is SGHDT and CDR2 YYEEEE.

The rearrangement links TRBV5-1 to TRBJ2-3; 7 positions agree with TRBD1. Germline V gene data show CDR1 as SGHRS and CDR2 as YFSETQ. V shed 4 bases, J shed 3 bases, and the junction held 8 bases outside the gene matches. The CDR3 totals 15 residues. For the CDR3, the DNA is TGCGCCAGCAGCATTGGGACAGCCAATACAGATACGCAGTATTTT. It yields the protein CASSIGTANTDTQYF.

CDR3 residues: CASRDADSGVYGYTF. As DNA, the CDR3 is TGTGCCAGCAGAGACGCTGACTCGGGGGTCTATGGCTACACCTTC. The chain joins TRBV6-5 to TRBJ1-2; TRBD1 might be the D (5 bases). The CDR3 consists of 15 residues. CDR1 and CDR2 (germline): MNHEY, SVGAGI. V was clipped by 6 bases and J by 4 bases, with 18 bases between them.

DNA of the CDR3: TGTGCCACCAGTGATGAAGACACCGATGATTACAATGAGCAGTTCTTC. This translates into CATSDEDTDDYNEQFF. The gene calls are TRBV24-1 and TRBJ2-1; D gene ambiguous. The germline V gene encodes CDR1 KGHDR and CDR2 SFDVKD. The CDR3 runs 16 residues. The V end was cut by 3 bases, the J end by 4 bases, with 15 bases between.

The chain carries TRBV5-5 and TRBJ1-1, with D maybe TRBD1 (5 bases). The V gene lost 4 bases and the J gene lost 0 bases, with 19 bases spanning the gap. The CDR3 is made up of 17 amino acids. CDR1 is SGHKS, CDR2 YYEKEE, per germline (reference sequence). CDR3: CASSAGPPSLLNTEAFF. CDR3 DNA: TGTGCCAGCAGCGCAGGGCCGCCTTCCCTTTTGAACACTGAAGCTTTCTTT.

The rearrangement uses TRBV12-5 and TRBJ2-1, with 8 bases lining up with TRBD1. J was trimmed by 7 bases and V by 5 bases; bases with no gene match: 7. The CDR3 consists of 14 residues. Germline V gene sequence: CDR1 LGHNT, CDR2 FRNRAP. The CDR3 DNA reads as TGTGCTAGTGGTCCCGGACAGGGAAGAAATGAGCAGTTCTTC. Translating gives CASGPGQGRNEQFF.

This CDR3 reads CASSDRRGTGELFF. The DNA for the CDR3 is TGTGCCAGCAGCGACCGTCGCGGCACCGGGGAGCTGTTTTTT. The chain couples TRBV3-1 (or the pseudogene TRBV3-2) to TRBJ2-2; no firm D call. CDR3 length equals 14 residues. In germline, CDR1 is LGHDT, CDR2 YNNKEL (reference sequence). Trimming pared 5 bases from V and 4 bases from J, leaving 11 bases between.